The present T cell receptor beta chain was sequenced within a study of T cell responses to AZD1222 COVID-19 vaccine. For the study at large: Combined were second doses at about 4 or about 12 weeks.

Findings of the study overall: Dominant CD4 TCR responses targeted spike regions 160-218 and 743-854.

As regards this clone: The antigen is not known.

The ends were cut back, 5 bases at V and 2 bases at J, with 20 bases in the middle. The CDR3 is made up of 17 amino acids. The germline V gene has CDR1 LGHNT and CDR2 FRNRAP. The method was immunoSEQ multiplex PCR; TCRdb's version includes in-frame clones alone and lacks a portion of them. The data hold roughly 65,000 clones, with about 88% observed a single time. The genes are TRBV12-5 and TRBJ2-3; a possible D gene is TRBD1 (5 bases). This sequence originates from an adult in good health. The sequences come from peripheral blood, collected on day 0 of AZD1222 vaccination. The CDR3 sequence is CASGGNDRIPFTDTQYF. The CDR3, as DNA: TGTGCTAGTGGTGGGAATGACAGAATACCCTTCACAGATACGCAGTATTTT.